Below, 4 T cell receptor beta chains from the same sample are listed, as sequenced in a study of blood T cells in healthy people across ages. A J-beta primer mix and a sample-barcoded 5' primer were used in a second PCR of roughly 7 to 12 cycles. TCRdb passed the 5' RACE reads through MiXCR, listing each CDR3 protein once. The sample records 700,000 to 900,000 distinct CDR3 sequences, around a quarter being singletons. The same data also contributed to another study, on T cells of mothers and their children.

The specimen sequenced was blood. The origin of the receptors is a boy between 10 and 17 years old in good health.

The chain employs TRBV4-1 and TRBJ2-5; D is undetermined. This CDR3 has 14 residues. The germline V gene has CDR1 MGHRA and CDR2 YSYEKL. Trimming took 3 bases from V and 5 from J, leaving 13 bases between them. The CDR3 loop reads CASSHPDGRETQYF. The CDR3 DNA follows: TGCGCCAGCAGCCATCCCGACGGCCGGGAGACCCAGTACTTC.

The chain uses TRBV20-1 and TRBJ2-7; a possible D gene is TRBD1 (6 bases). The CDR3 has 14 residues. The V gene lost 6 bases and the J gene lost 2 bases, with 17 bases spanning the gap. Germline V CDR1 and CDR2: DFQATT, SNEGSKA (reference sequence). The CDR3 here is CSARGQGITYEQYF. The CDR3 DNA reads TGCAGTGCAAGGGGTCAGGGGATCACCTACGAGCAGTACTTC.

This chain connects TRBV6-6 to TRBJ2-7; D possibly corresponds to TRBD2 (6 bases). This CDR3 is 12 amino acids long. Germline V gene sequence: CDR1 MNHNY, CDR2 SVGAGI (reference sequence). The ends were cut back, 7 bases at V and 5 bases at J, with 12 bases in the middle. This chain's CDR3 is CASTTRGDEQYF. The CDR3 bases are TGTGCCAGCACCACGCGGGGAGACGAGCAGTACTTC.

This clonotype showed up just a few times. The V call is TRBV4-1, the J call TRBJ1-4; the D is unclear. V was trimmed by 6 bases and J by 0 bases, leaving 14 bases between them. The CDR3 sequence is 16 residues long. Germline V gene data show CDR1 as MGHRA and CDR2 as YSYEKL. The CDR3 loop reads CASSPTSGATNEKLFF. The CDR3 DNA is TGCGCCAGCAGTCCGACTAGTGGGGCAACTAATGAAAAACTGTTTTTT.